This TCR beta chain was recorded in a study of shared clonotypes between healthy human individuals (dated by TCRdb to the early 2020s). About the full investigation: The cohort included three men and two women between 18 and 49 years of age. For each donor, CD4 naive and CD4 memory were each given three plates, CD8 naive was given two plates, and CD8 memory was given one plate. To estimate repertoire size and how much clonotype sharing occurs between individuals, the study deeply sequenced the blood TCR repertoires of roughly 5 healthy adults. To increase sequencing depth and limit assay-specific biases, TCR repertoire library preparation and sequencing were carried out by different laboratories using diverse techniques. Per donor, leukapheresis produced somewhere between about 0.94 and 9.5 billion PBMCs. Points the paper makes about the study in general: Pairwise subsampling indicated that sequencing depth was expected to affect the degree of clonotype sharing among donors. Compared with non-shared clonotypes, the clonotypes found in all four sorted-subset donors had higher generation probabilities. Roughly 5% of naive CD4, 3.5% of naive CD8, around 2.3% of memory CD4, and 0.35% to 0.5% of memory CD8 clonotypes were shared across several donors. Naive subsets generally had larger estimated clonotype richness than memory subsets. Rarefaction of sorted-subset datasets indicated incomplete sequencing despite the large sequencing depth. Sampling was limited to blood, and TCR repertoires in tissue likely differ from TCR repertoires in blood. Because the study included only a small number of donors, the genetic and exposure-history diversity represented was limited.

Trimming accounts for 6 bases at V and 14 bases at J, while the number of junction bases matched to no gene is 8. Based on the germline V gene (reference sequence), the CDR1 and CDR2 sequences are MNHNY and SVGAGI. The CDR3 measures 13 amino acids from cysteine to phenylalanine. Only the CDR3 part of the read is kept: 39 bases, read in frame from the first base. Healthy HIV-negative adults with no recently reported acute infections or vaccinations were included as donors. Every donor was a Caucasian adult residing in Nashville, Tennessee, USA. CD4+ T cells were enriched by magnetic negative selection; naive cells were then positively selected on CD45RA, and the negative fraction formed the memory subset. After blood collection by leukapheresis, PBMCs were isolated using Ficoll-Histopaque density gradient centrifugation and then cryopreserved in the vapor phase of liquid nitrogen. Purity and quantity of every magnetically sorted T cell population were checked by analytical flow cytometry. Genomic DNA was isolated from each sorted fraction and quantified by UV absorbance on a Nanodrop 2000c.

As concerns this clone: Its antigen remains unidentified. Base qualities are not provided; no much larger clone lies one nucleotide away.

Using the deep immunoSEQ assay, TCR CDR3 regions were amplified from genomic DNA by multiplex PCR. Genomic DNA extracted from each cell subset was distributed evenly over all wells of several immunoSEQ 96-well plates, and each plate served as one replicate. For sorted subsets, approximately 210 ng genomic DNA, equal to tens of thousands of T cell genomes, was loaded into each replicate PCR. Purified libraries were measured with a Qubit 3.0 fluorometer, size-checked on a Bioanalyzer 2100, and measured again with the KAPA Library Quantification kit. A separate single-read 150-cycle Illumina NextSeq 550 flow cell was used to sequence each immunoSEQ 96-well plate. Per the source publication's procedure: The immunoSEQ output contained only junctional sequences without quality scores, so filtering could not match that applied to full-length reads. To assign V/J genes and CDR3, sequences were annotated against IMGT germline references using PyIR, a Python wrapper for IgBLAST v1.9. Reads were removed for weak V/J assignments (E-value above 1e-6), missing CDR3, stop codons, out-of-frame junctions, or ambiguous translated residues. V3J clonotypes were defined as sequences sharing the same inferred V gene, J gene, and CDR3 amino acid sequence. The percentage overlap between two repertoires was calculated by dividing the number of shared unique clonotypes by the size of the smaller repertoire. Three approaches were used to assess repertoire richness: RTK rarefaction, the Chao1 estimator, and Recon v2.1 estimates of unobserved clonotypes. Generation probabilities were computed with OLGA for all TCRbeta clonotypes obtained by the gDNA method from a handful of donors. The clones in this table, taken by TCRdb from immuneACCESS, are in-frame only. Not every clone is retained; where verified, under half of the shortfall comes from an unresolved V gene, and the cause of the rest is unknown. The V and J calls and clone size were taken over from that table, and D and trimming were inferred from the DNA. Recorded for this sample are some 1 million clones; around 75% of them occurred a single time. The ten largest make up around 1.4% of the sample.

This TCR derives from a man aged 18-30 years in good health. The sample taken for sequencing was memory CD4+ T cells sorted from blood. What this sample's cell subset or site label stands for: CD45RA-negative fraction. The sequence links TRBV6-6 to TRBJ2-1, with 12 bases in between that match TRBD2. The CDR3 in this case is CASSRLAGVEKFF. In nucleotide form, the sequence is TGTGCCAGCAGCCGACTAGCGGGAGTCGAAAAGTTCTTC.